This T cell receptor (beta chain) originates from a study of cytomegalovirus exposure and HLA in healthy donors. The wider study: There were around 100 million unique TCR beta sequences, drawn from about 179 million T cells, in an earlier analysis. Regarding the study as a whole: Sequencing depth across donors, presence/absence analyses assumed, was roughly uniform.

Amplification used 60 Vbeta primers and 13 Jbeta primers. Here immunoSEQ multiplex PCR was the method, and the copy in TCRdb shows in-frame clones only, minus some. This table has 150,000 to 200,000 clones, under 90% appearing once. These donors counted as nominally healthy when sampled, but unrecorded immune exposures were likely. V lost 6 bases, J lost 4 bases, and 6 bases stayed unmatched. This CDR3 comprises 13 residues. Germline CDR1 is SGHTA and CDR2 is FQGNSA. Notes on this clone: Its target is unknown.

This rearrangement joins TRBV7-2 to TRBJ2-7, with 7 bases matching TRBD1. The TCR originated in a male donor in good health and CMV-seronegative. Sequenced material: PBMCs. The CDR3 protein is CASRTGQKYEQYF. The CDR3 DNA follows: TGTGCCAGCAGGACGGGACAGAAGTACGAGCAGTACTTC. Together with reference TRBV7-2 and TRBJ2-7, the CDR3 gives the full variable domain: GAGVSQSPSNKVTEKGKDVELRCDPISGHTALYWYRQSLGQGLEFLIYFQGNSAPDKSGLPSDRFSAERTGGSVSTLTIQRTQQEDSAVYLCASRTGQKYEQYFGPGTRLTVT.